These 11 T cell receptor beta chains came from one sample sequenced in a study of cytomegalovirus exposure and HLA in healthy donors. Method: immunoSEQ multiplex PCR; TCRdb's copy keeps in-frame clones and lacks some. The table has 55,000 to 80,000 clones, roughly 94% seen once; the top ten hold over 6.5%. The sequenced material came from PBMCs. These receptors originate from a woman between 18 and 29 years old in good health and CMV-seropositive.

The V gene is TRBV27, the J gene TRBJ1-4; TRBD1 might be the D (5 bases). The CDR3 runs to 14 residues. Germline V lookup: CDR1 MNHEY, CDR2 SMNVEV (reference sequence). The V and J ends lost 5 bases and 7 bases respectively, with 14 bases between them. The CDR3, as DNA: TGTGCCAGCAGTCACATTGCCACAGGTGAAAAACTGTTTTTT. It encodes CASSHIATGEKLFF.

The J gene is TRBJ1-5, the V gene TRBV5-5, with D maybe TRBD1 (6 bases). Looked up from germline, CDR1 is SGHKS and CDR2 is YYEKEE (reference sequence). CDR3 size: 17 residues. V was clipped by 4 bases and J by 2 bases, with 19 bases between them. The CDR3 DNA reads TGTGCCAGCAGCCCACAGGGCACTAGTGGGGGCAATCAGCCCCAGCATTTT. Its translation: CASSPQGTSGGNQPQHF.

The chain is built from TRBV7-3 and TRBJ1-4; no reliable D call. The CDR3 is 12 amino acids. The germline V gene encodes CDR1 SGHTA and CDR2 FQGTGA. With 7 bases removed from V and 7 bases from J, the gap between germline ends came to 10 bases. The CDR3 DNA reads TGTGCCAGCACGGTGGGAGGTGAAAAACTGTTTTTT. It codes for CASTVGGEKLFF.

The CDR3 protein is CASSSRQGDTGELFF. In DNA, the CDR3 is TGCGCCAGCAGTTCTAGACAGGGTGATACCGGGGAGCTGTTTTTT. The rearrangement links TRBV5-1 to TRBJ2-2, with 7 positions matching TRBD1. This CDR3 region has 15 residues. Germline assignment: CDR1 SGHRS and CDR2 YFSETQ. V shed 5 bases, J shed 5 bases, and the junction held 9 bases outside the gene matches.

This rearrangement joins TRBV28 to TRBJ2-3; the D gene is possibly TRBD2 (5 bases). Germline V gives CDR1 MDHEN, CDR2 SYDVKM. The CDR3 has 16 amino acids. Trimming left V 1 base short and J 4 bases short, with 15 bases between. The CDR3 nucleotides are TGTGCCAGCAGTTTATTAAGCGGAACTGGCCCAGATACGCAGTATTTT. Translation gives CASSLLSGTGPDTQYF.

The genes are TRBV19 and TRBJ2-7; 10 nucleotides match TRBD1. CDR1 and CDR2 from the germline V gene are LNHDA and SQIVND (reference sequence). The V segment lost 4 bases and the J segment 3 bases; nucleotides outside the gene matches: 3. This CDR3 contains 14 residues. The CDR3 sequence: CASSRGQGIYEQYF. The DNA of the CDR3 is TGTGCCAGTAGTAGGGGACAGGGGATCTACGAGCAGTACTTC. Variable domain in full (rest from reference TRBV19 and TRBJ2-7): DGGITQSPKYLFRKEGQNVTLSCEQNLNHDAMYWYRQDPGQGLRLIYYSQIVNDFQKGDIAEGYSVSREKKESFPLTVTSAQKNPTAFYLCASSRGQGIYEQYFGPGTRLTVT.

The chain carries TRBV28 and TRBJ1-1, with 8 nucleotides matching TRBD1. Losses at the gene ends were 8 bases for V and 8 bases for J; bases not matched to a gene: 16. CDR1 MDHEN and CDR2 SYDVKM come from the germline V gene. The CDR3 sequence is 15 residues long. The CDR3 DNA sequence: TGTGCCAGCTCTCCCGGGACAGGACATGTTTGGGAAGCTTTCTTT. This sequence encodes CASSPGTGHVWEAFF. The whole variable domain, remainder taken from reference TRBV28 and TRBJ1-1, is DVKVTQSSRYLVKRTGEKVFLECVQDMDHENMFWYRQDPGLGLRLIYFSYDVKMKEKGDIPEGYSVSREKKERFSLILESASTNQTSMYLCASSPGTGHVWEAFFGQGTRLTVV.

This clone was seen once. CDR3 sequence reads: CASSYLRGGRSEAFF. The CDR3 DNA reads TGTGCCAGCAGTTACCTCCGGGGAGGACGGTCTGAAGCTTTCTTT. This rearrangement joins TRBV6-5 to TRBJ1-1; the D is unclear. The CDR3 is made up of 15 amino acids. The germline CDR1 and CDR2 sequences are MNHEY and SVGAGI. Trimming cost V 2 bases and J 6 bases, with 16 bases left between them.

The rearrangement joins TRBV7-8 to TRBJ2-1; the match to TRBD2 covers 7 bases. With 5 bases clipped from V and 8 bases from J, the junction kept 9 bases outside the gene matches. The CDR3 extends over 14 amino acids. CDR1 is SGHVS, CDR2 FQNEAQ, per germline. The CDR3 reads CASSVGLVSDEQFF. Here the CDR3 DNA reads TGTGCCAGCAGCGTCGGACTAGTCAGCGATGAGCAGTTCTTC.

The J gene is TRBJ2-7, the V gene TRBV7-9; 12 bases match TRBD1. CDR1 and CDR2 from the germline V gene are SEHNR and FQNEAQ (reference sequence). J was trimmed by 6 bases and V by 8 bases; bases with no gene match: 11. The CDR3 covers 15 residues. CDR3 protein: CASGPPGQGALEQYF. Written as DNA, the CDR3 is TGTGCCAGCGGCCCACCGGGACAGGGGGCGCTCGAGCAGTACTTC.

This chain uses TRBV28 with TRBJ1-5; 7 positions match TRBD1. The germline V gene has CDR1 MDHEN and CDR2 SYDVKM. The junction had 9 bases not matched to a gene; V was cut back by 9 bases and J by 4 bases. The CDR3 contains 14 residues. The CDR3 is CASETGVGNQPQHF. The CDR3 DNA follows: TGTGCCAGTGAAACAGGGGTGGGTAATCAGCCCCAGCATTTT.